This T cell receptor (beta chain) was documented in a study of CD8+ T cells in alopecia areata. Study in general: Tofacitinib lasted 6 to 18 months, then 6 months off drug.

The study's findings and limits: Mice showed TCR sharing more clearly than patients did, possibly owing to HLA.

Following RNA extraction, reverse transcription yielded cDNA that acted as the sequencing template. Sequencing used immunoSEQ multiplex PCR; TCRdb keeps in-frame clones, though not all of them. This sample yields 150,000 to 200,000 clones, of which roughly 60% are seen a single time; 1% belongs to the top ten. Comments on this clone: Its antigen is unknown.

Trimming stripped 0 bases from V and 5 bases from J, with 14 bases between. The CDR3 totals 16 residues. Per germline, CDR1 SGHKS and CDR2 YYEKEE (reference sequence). The treatment: oral pan-JAK inhibitor, 5-10 mg twice daily. From alopecia areata patients, lesional scalp punch biopsies and peripheral blood were collected. Cell sorting on a FACSAria was used to separate CD4+ and CD8+ T cells from the PBMCs. This sequence originates from a human donor with alopecia areata. Specimen: CD4+ T cells sorted from blood, collected at week 24, from a patient treated with tofacitinib. V usage is TRBV5-5 and J usage is TRBJ2-2; possibly TRBD1 for D (5 bases). CDR3 loop: CASSLARTTETGELFF. CDR3 in DNA: TGTGCCAGCAGCTTGGCCAGGACAACGGAAACCGGGGAGCTGTTTTTT.